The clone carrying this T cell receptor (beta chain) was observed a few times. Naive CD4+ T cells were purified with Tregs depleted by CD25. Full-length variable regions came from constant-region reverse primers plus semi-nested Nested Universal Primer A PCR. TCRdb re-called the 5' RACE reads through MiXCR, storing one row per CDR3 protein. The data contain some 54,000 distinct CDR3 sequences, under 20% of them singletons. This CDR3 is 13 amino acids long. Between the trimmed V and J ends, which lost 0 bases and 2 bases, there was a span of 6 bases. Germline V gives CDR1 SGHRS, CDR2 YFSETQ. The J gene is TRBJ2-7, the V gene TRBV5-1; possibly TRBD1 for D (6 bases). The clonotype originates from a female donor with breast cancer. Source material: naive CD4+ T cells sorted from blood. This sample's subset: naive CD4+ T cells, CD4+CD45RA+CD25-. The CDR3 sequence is CASSLEGAYEQYF. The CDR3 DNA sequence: TGCGCCAGCAGCTTGGAGGGGGCCTACGAGCAGTACTTC.